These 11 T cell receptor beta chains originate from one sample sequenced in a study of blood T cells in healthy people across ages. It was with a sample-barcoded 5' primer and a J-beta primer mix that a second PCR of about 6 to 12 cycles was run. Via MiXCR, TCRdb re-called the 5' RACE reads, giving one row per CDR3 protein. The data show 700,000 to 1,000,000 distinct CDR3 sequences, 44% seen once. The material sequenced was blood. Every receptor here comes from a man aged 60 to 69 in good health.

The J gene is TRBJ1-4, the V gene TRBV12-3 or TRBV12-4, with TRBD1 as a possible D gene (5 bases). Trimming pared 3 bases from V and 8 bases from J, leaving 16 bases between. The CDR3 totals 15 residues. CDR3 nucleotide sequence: TGTGCCAGCAGTTTGTGGCGTCCCGGGGGGGAAAAACTGTTTTTT. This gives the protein CASSLWRPGGEKLFF.

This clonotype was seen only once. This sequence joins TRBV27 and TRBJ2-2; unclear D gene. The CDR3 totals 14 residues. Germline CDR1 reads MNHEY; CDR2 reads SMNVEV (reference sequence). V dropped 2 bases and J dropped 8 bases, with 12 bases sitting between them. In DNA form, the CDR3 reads TGTGCCAGCAGTTTAACCCCGCAGCTAGGGGAGCTGTTTTTT. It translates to CASSLTPQLGELFF.

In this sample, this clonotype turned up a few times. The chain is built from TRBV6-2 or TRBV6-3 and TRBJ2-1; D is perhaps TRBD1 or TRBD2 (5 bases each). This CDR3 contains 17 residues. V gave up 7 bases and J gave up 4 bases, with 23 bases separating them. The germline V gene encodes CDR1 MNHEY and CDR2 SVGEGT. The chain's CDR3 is CASTPSFGMGVYNEQFF. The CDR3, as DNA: TGTGCCAGCACTCCCTCCTTCGGAATGGGGGTGTACAATGAGCAGTTCTTC.

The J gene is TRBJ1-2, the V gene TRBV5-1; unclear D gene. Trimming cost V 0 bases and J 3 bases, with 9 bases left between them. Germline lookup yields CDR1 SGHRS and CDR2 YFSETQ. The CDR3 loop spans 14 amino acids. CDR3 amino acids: CASSLESVHYGYTF. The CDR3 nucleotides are TGCGCCAGCAGCTTGGAAAGTGTCCACTATGGCTACACCTTC.

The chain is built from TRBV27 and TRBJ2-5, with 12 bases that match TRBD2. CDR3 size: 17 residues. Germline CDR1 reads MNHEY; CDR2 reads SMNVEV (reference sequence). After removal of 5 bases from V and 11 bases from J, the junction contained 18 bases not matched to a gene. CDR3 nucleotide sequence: TGTGCCAGCAGTCTAACGCGACTAGCGGGGGCAAGGGTTGAGCAGTACTTC. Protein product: CASSLTRLAGARVEQYF.

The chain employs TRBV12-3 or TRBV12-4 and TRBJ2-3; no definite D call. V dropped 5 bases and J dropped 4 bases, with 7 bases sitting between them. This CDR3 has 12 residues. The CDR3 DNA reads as TGTGCCAGCAGTAAGTTGGCAGATACGCAGTATTTT. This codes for CASSKLADTQYF.

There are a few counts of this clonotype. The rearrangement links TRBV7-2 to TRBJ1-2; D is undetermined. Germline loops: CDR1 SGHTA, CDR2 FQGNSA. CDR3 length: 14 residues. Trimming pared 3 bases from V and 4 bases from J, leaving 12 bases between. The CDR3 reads CASSLGSSVYGYTF. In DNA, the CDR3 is TGTGCCAGCAGCTTGGGCAGCTCAGTCTATGGCTACACCTTC.

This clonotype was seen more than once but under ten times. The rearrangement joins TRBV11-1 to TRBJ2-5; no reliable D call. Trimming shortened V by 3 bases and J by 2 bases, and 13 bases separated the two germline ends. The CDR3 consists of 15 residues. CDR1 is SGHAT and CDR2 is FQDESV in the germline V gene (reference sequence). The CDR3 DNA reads TGTGCCAGCAGCTTTTCCCCCGACGGTCAAGAGACCCAGTACTTC. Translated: CASSFSPDGQETQYF.

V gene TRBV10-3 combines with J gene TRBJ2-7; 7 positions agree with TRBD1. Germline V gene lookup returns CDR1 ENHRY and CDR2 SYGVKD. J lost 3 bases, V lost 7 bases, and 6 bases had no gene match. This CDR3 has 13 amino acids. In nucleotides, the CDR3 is TGTGCCATCAAGGTCGGGACAGACTACGAGCAGTACTTC. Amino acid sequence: CAIKVGTDYEQYF.

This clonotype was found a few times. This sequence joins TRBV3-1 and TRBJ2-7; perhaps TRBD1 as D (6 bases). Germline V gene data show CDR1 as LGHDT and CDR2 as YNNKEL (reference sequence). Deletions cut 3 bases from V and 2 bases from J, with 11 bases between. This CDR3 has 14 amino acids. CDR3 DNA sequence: TGTGCCAGCAGCCATCACGGACAGCCCTACGAGCAGTACTTC. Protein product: CASSHHGQPYEQYF.

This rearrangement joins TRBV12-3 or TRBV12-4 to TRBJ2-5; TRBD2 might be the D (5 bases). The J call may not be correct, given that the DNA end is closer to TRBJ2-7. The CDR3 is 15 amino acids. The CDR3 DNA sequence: TGTGCCAGCAGCCCTTTGCTGCTAGACTACTGCGAGCAGTACTTC. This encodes CASSPLLLDYCEQYF.